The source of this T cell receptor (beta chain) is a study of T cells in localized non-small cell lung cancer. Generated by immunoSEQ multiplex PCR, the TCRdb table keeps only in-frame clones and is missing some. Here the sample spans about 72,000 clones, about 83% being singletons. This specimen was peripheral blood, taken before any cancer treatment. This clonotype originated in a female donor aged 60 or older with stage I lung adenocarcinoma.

The CDR3 protein is CASSPGGYEQYF. DNA for the CDR3: TGTGCCAGCAGCCCAGGCGGTTACGAGCAGTACTTC. This chain connects TRBV11-2 to TRBJ2-7; D not resolved. Between the trimmed V and J ends, which lost 5 bases and 4 bases, there was a span of 9 bases. Germline CDR1 is SGHAT and CDR2 is FQNNGV. There are 12 residues in the CDR3.